Below, one TCR beta chain is given with its context. The target antigen is unknown. The data derive from a study of shared clonotypes between healthy human individuals. Study results and limitations: Estimated clonotype richness was generally higher in naive than memory subsets.

Assay: immunoSEQ multiplex PCR; the TCRdb copy retains only in-frame clones and omits some. The sample has 300,000 to 400,000 clones, around four fifths seen once. This CDR3 is built from 17 residues. With V trimmed by 4 bases and J by 4 bases, 10 bases remained unmatched. Germline-derived CDR1 and CDR2 are MNHEY and SMNVEV (reference sequence). Only Caucasian adults living in Nashville, Tennessee served as donors. V and J are TRBV27 and TRBJ2-6, with 7 bases aligning to TRBD1. The TCR comes from a man younger than 45 in good health. Sequenced material: memory CD4+ T cells sorted from blood. Subset reported: CD45RA-negative fraction. CDR3 sequence: CASSWTGLGEGANVLTF. The CDR3 coding sequence is TGTGCCAGCAGTTGGACAGGACTGGGTGAAGGGGCCAACGTCCTGACTTTC.